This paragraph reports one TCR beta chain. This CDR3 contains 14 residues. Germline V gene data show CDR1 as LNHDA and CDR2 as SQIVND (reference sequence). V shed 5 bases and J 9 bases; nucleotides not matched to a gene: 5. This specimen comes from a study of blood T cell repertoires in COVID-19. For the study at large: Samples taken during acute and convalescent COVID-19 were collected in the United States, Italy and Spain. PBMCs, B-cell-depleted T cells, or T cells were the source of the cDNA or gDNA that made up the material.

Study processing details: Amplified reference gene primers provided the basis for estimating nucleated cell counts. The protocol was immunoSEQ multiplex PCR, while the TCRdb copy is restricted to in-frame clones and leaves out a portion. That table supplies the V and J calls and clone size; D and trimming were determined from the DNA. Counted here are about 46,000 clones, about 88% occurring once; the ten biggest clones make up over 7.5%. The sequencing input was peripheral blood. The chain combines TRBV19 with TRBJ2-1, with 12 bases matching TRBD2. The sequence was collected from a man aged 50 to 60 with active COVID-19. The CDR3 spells CASSLAGGPGEQFF. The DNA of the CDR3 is TGTGCCAGTAGTCTAGCGGGAGGGCCAGGTGAGCAGTTCTTC.